This T cell receptor beta chain was observed in a study of T cells in Graves' hyperthyroidism and ophthalmopathy. V was pared by 2 bases and J by 6 bases, with 13 bases of the junction left unmatched. Germline lookup yields CDR1 MNHEY and CDR2 SVGAGI. CDR3 size: 18 residues. This clonotype was counted ten times or more. RNA transcripts gave rise to amplified TCR beta CDR3 regions. Researchers ran a first-round RT-PCR on the TCR CDR3 using the HTBI primer set. TCRdb reprocessed the multiplex PCR reads with MiXCR, giving one entry per CDR3 protein. The sample includes around 400,000 distinct CDR3 sequences, roughly 13% of them seen just once.

This clonotype was sampled from a woman under 30 with Graves' hyperthyroidism. The chain couples TRBV6-5 to TRBJ2-1; 10 bases map to TRBD2. Material: blood. CDR3 protein: CASSYRLAGEHKFNEQFF. CDR3 DNA sequence: TGTGCCAGCAGTTACCGGCTAGCGGGGGAGCACAAATTCAATGAGCAGTTCTTC.